A single sample is the source of the 4 T cell receptor beta chains below, sequenced in a study of T cell responses to AZD1222 COVID-19 vaccine. Measured with immunoSEQ multiplex PCR; TCRdb has only the in-frame clones, and not every one. The sample yields about 130,000 clones, roughly 92% seen once. The sequenced sample was peripheral blood, obtained on day 0 of AZD1222 vaccination. These receptors were collected from an adult in good health.

The rearrangement joins TRBV14 to TRBJ2-1, with no clear D. The CDR3 sequence is 15 residues long. V was shortened by 3 bases and J by 0 bases, with 9 bases between the two germline ends. Germline V gene data show CDR1 as SGHDN and CDR2 as FVKESK. CDR3 sequence: CASSHRARSYNEQFF. Here the CDR3 DNA reads TGTGCCAGCAGCCACAGAGCTCGCTCCTACAATGAGCAGTTCTTC.

The V gene is TRBV19, the J gene TRBJ1-2, with 7 nucleotides matching TRBD1. Germline loops: CDR1 LNHDA, CDR2 SQIVND (reference sequence). V shed 5 bases and J 8 bases; nucleotides not matched to a gene: 8. This CDR3 spans 13 amino acids. The CDR3 nucleotides read TGTGCCAGTAGTCCCCAGACAGGGATCGGCTACACCTTC. This sequence encodes CASSPQTGIGYTF.

This clone was picked up a small number of times. This chain joins TRBV9 and TRBJ1-2; D ambiguous. The CDR3 is 14 residues long. The germline V and J ends were trimmed by 1 base and 1 base, with 8 bases remaining between them. From germline, CDR1 is SGDLS and CDR2 YYNGEE. CDR3 DNA sequence: TGTGCCAGCAGCGTATCCCAGAATAACTATGGCTACACCTTC. As protein: CASSVSQNNYGYTF.

The chain couples TRBV3-1 (or the pseudogene TRBV3-2) to TRBJ2-5; D may correspond to TRBD1 or TRBD2 (6 bases each). The V gene lost 4 bases and the J gene lost 4 bases, with 16 bases spanning the gap. The CDR3 runs to 15 residues. The germline gives CDR1 LGHDT, CDR2 YNNKEL (reference sequence). The CDR3 reads CASSRLARGRETQYF. The CDR3 nucleotides are TGTGCCAGCAGCCGGTTAGCTCGGGGGCGAGAGACCCAGTACTTC.